Listed here is a single T cell receptor beta chain. The antigen is not known. The treatment: roughly 10-day PBMC culture with coronavirus spike peptide pools or control peptides (ViraFEST assay). V gave up 0 bases and J gave up 5 bases; unmatched junction bases: 3. There are 16 residues in the CDR3. Per the germline V gene, CDR1 is SEHNR and CDR2 is FQNEAQ (reference sequence). This entry comes from a study of vaccination and CD4 T cells after COVID-19. Sequence data for DNA of cultured CD4+ T cells were generated by the Oncomine TCR Beta short-read assay. TCRdb re-analysed the PCR reads in MiXCR, keeping a single row per CDR3 protein. The data show approximately 9,500 distinct CDR3 sequences, 26% seen once.

This specimen consisted of CD4+ T cells from blood, cultured in vitro, obtained before SARS-CoV-2 vaccination. This TCR came from a human donor who received a COVID-19 vaccine. J is TRBJ2-3 and V is TRBV7-9, with 12 bases lining up with TRBD2. The DNA for the CDR3 is TGTGCCAGCAGCTTAGCGGGGACTAGCGGGCGAGATACGCAGTATTTT. It encodes CASSLAGTSGRDTQYF.